These 22 T cell receptor beta chains were all obtained from the same sample, sequenced in a study of OX40 agonist ivuxolimab in advanced cancers. The protocol was immunoSEQ multiplex PCR, while the TCRdb copy is restricted to in-frame clones and leaves out a portion. The sample has roughly 76,000 clones, approximately 80% seen once; the top ten hold 5.5% to 7%. The sequenced sample was CD4+ or CD8+ T cells sorted from blood, obtained in a trial of the OX40 agonist ivuxolimab. The receptors were gathered from an adult with an advanced solid tumor such as melanoma, head and neck, liver or kidney cancer.

V is TRBV6-5 and J is TRBJ1-5; TRBD1 might be the D (5 bases). Deletions cut 7 bases from V and 6 bases from J, with 16 bases between. The germline V gene has CDR1 MNHEY and CDR2 SVGAGI. This CDR3 spans 14 amino acids. In DNA form, the CDR3 reads TGTGCCAGCACCAACGGGGGGGGAGGTCAGCCCCAGCATTTT. Its protein is CASTNGGGGQPQHF.

CDR3 nucleotides: TGTGCCAGCAGCCTCGGACAGGGGAGGCTGTTAACCAGGAACACTGAAGCTTTCTTT. Translated, it gives CASSLGQGRLLTRNTEAFF. The chain has TRBV14 and TRBJ1-1; 9 bases are a match to TRBD1. This CDR3 comprises 19 residues. V was clipped by 4 bases and J by 1 base; unmatched bases: 16. CDR1 is SGHDN and CDR2 is FVKESK in the germline V gene.

The chain is built from TRBV15 and TRBJ2-1; 7 positions agree with TRBD2. The germline gives CDR1 LNHNV, CDR2 YYDKDF (reference sequence). V shed 5 bases, J shed 9 bases, and the junction held 22 bases outside the gene matches. CDR3 length: 18 residues. The CDR3 DNA is TGTGCCACCAGCGCAGCGAGGAGGGAGGGGAACTGGAGAACTGAGCAGTTCTTC. Amino acid sequence: CATSAARREGNWRTEQFF.

This sequence joins TRBV30 and TRBJ2-2; TRBD1 agrees at 7 bases. V trimming: 3 bases; J trimming: 7 bases; junction bases outside the gene matches: 11. CDR1 and CDR2 (germline): GTSNPN, SVGIG (reference sequence). The CDR3 covers 15 residues. As DNA, the CDR3 is TGTGCCTGGAGCGGAGACAGGGAAGGAATCGGGGAGCTGTTTTTT. Translated, it gives CAWSGDREGIGELFF.

The chain links TRBV2 to TRBJ1-5; tentative D call: TRBD1 (5 bases). V was cut by 3 bases and J by 4 bases, with 10 bases left in between. The length of the CDR3 is 14 residues. The germline V gene has CDR1 SNHLY and CDR2 FYNNEI. The CDR3 coding sequence is TGTGCCAGCAGTGATAACAGGATAAATCAGCCCCAGCATTTT. Amino acids: CASSDNRINQPQHF.

DNA for the CDR3: TGCGCCAGCAGGGCGAGGCCGAGGGGAACAGAAAAACTGTTTTTT. It is translated as CASRARPRGTEKLFF. The chain joins TRBV5-1 to TRBJ1-4, with a possible D match to TRBD1 (5 bases). The germline V gene encodes CDR1 SGHRS and CDR2 YFSETQ. CDR3 size: 15 residues. The V end lost 5 bases, the J end lost 8 bases, and 19 bases lay between the germline ends.

The rearrangement uses TRBV5-4 and TRBJ2-1; D may be TRBD2 (7 bases). Trimming left V 2 bases short and J 3 bases short, with 18 bases between. CDR1 SGHNT and CDR2 YYREEE come from the germline V gene (reference sequence). The CDR3 is made up of 17 amino acids. The chain's CDR3 is CASSLRGGGAFYNEQFF. The CDR3 nucleotides are TGTGCCAGCAGCTTACGCGGAGGGGGGGCTTTCTACAATGAGCAGTTCTTC. Full variable domain (outside the CDR3, taken from reference TRBV5-4 and TRBJ2-1): ETGVTQSPTHLIKTRGQQVTLRCSSQSGHNTVSWYQQALGQGPQFIFQYYREEENGRGNFPPRFSGLQFPNYSSELNVNALELDDSALYLCASSLRGGGAFYNEQFFGPGTRLTVL.

The chain links TRBV29-1 to TRBJ2-1; 9 positions match TRBD2. Per the germline V gene, CDR1 is SQVTM and CDR2 is ANQGSEA. The V gene end was trimmed by 4 bases and the J gene end by 7 bases; junction bases not matched to a gene: 5. The CDR3 sequence is 13 residues long. The CDR3 sequence: CSVVPLAGNEQFF. The CDR3 region has the DNA TGCAGCGTTGTGCCCCTAGCGGGGAATGAGCAGTTCTTC.

In this sample, this clone turned up a few times. J is TRBJ2-1 and V is TRBV19; D may correspond to TRBD1 or TRBD2 (5 bases each). The CDR3 consists of 17 residues. Trimming stripped 7 bases from V and 1 base from J, with 20 bases between. In germline, CDR1 is LNHDA, CDR2 SQIVND (reference sequence). CDR3 residues: CASKGPLGTESYNEQFF. CDR3 DNA sequence: TGTGCCAGTAAAGGCCCCCTTGGGACGGAGTCCTACAATGAGCAGTTCTTC.

The V call is TRBV18, the J call TRBJ1-1; the D is unclear. Trimming cost V 3 bases and J 5 bases, with 22 bases left between them. CDR3 length: 17 amino acids. Germline loops: CDR1 KGHSH, CDR2 LQKENI. CDR3 sequence: CASSPLNTRDSETEAFF. In DNA form, the CDR3 reads TGTGCCAGCTCACCGCTAAATACCAGAGACTCAGAGACTGAAGCTTTCTTT.

The V and J genes are TRBV9 and TRBJ1-1; tentative D call: TRBD1 (5 bases). The germline V gene has CDR1 SGDLS and CDR2 YYNGEE. V lost 7 bases and J lost 1, with 8 bases in between. The CDR3 covers 12 residues. The CDR3 spells CASQGSNTEAFF. CDR3 in DNA: TGTGCCAGCCAGGGCTCGAACACTGAAGCTTTCTTT. The full variable domain, completed using reference TRBV9 and TRBJ1-1, is DSGVTQTPKHLITATGQRVTLRCSPRSGDLSVYWYQQSLDQGLQFLIQYYNGEERAKGNILERFSAQQFPDLHSELNLSSLELGDSALYFCASQGSNTEAFFGQGTRLTVV.

With respect to this clone: A read error may account for a junction end that differs from germline. The chain uses TRBV28 and TRBJ1-5; D not resolved. The germline V gene encodes CDR1 MDHEN and CDR2 SYDVKM. The CDR3 consists of 12 residues. The CDR3 DNA reads as TGTGCCAGCAGCCCACGGACCCCAAACTTGTATTTT. This sequence encodes CASSPRTPNLYF.

CDR3 amino acids: CASSFAGLTDTQYF. CDR3 DNA: TGTGCCAGCAGCTTTGCAGGCCTCACAGATACGCAGTATTTT. The chain is built from TRBV7-3 and TRBJ2-3; D remains ambiguous. Germline-derived CDR1 and CDR2 are SGHTA and FQGTGA. The CDR3 extends over 14 amino acids. Trimming stripped 3 bases from V and 2 bases from J, with 9 bases between.

The chain is built from TRBV5-5 and TRBJ1-1, with D possibly being TRBD1 (6 bases). The germline V and J ends were trimmed by 1 base and 5 bases, with 18 bases remaining between them. Germline CDR1 and CDR2: SGHKS and YYEKEE (reference sequence). CDR3 length: 16 amino acids. Here the CDR3 reads CASSLTRQGWRTEAFF. CDR3 DNA: TGTGCCAGCAGCTTGACCCGGCAGGGGTGGCGGACTGAAGCTTTCTTT.

The chain links TRBV13 to TRBJ1-2, with D unclear. This CDR3 has 13 amino acids. V was pared by 1 base and J by 7 bases, with 10 bases between. Germline assignment: CDR1 PRHDT and CDR2 FYEKMQ (reference sequence). CDR3 sequence: CASSLVMLGGYTF. CDR3 sequence (DNA): TGTGCCAGCAGCTTAGTAATGTTGGGTGGCTACACCTTC.

V usage is TRBV5-1 and J usage is TRBJ1-4; D possibly corresponds to TRBD1 (5 bases). Germline-derived CDR1 and CDR2 are SGHRS and YFSETQ. The V end was cut by 8 bases, the J end by 3 bases, with 14 bases between. The CDR3 has 14 residues. The chain's CDR3 is CASTLGGANEKLFF. DNA for the CDR3: TGCGCCAGTACCCTTGGGGGGGCTAATGAAAAACTGTTTTTT.

This chain connects TRBV19 to TRBJ2-3; 11 bases align to TRBD2. CDR3 length: 14 residues. The junction had 1 base not matched to a gene; V was cut back by 6 bases and J by 2 bases. Germline V gene lookup returns CDR1 LNHDA and CDR2 SQIVND (reference sequence). CDR3 sequence: CASRTSGATDTQYF. In DNA form, the CDR3 reads TGTGCCAGTAGGACTAGCGGGGCCACAGATACGCAGTATTTT.

This clone was seen a handful of times. The chain recombines TRBV2 with TRBJ1-5; no clear D gene. Germline V gene lookup returns CDR1 SNHLY and CDR2 FYNNEI. The CDR3 contains 12 residues. V lost 4 bases and J 7 bases, leaving 8 bases between the germline ends. The CDR3 coding sequence is TGTGCCAGCAGTGGGGCCGGGCAGCCCCAGCATTTT. The encoded protein is CASSGAGQPQHF.

This chain joins TRBV7-6 and TRBJ1-4; tentatively, D is TRBD1 (6 bases). V lost 1 base to trimming and J lost 8 bases, with 14 bases between them. Germline assignment: CDR1 SGHVS and CDR2 FNYEAQ. This CDR3 contains 15 residues. CDR3 amino acids: CASSLVVAGVEKLFF. Here the CDR3 DNA reads TGTGCCAGCAGCTTAGTCGTGGCAGGGGTGGAAAAACTGTTTTTT.

The chain employs TRBV5-5 and TRBJ2-7; maybe TRBD2 (6 bases). The V gene lost 0 bases and the J gene lost 2 bases, with 9 bases spanning the gap. The CDR3 totals 14 residues. Germline lookup yields CDR1 SGHKS and CDR2 YYEKEE (reference sequence). CDR3: CASSLGGVAYEQYV. The CDR3 DNA reads TGTGCCAGCAGCTTGGGCGGGGTCGCCTACGAGCAGTACGTC.

The gene calls are TRBV7-9 and TRBJ1-4; D possibly corresponds to TRBD1 (6 bases). The CDR3 is made up of 14 amino acids. Germline-derived CDR1 and CDR2 are SEHNR and FQNEAQ (reference sequence). V lost 5 bases to trimming and J lost 0 bases, with 7 bases between them. DNA of the CDR3: TGTGCCAGCAGCCCAGGGGCAACTAATGAAAAACTGTTTTTT. Its translation is CASSPGATNEKLFF. The whole variable domain, remainder taken from reference TRBV7-9 and TRBJ1-4, is DTGVSQNPRHKITKRGQNVTFRCDPISEHNRLYWYRQTLGQGPEFLTYFQNEAQLEKSRLLSDRFSAERPKGSFSTLEIQRTEQGDSAMYLCASSPGATNEKLFFGSGTQLSVL.

This sequence joins TRBV6-1 and TRBJ1-4; possibly TRBD1 for D (5 bases). The CDR3 totals 13 residues. Per germline, CDR1 MNHNS and CDR2 SASEGT. The V gene lost 5 bases and the J gene lost 8 bases, with 12 bases spanning the gap. CDR3 region: CASSIRGGEKLFF. In DNA form, the CDR3 reads TGTGCCAGCAGTATCCGTGGGGGGGAAAAACTGTTTTTT.